Following are 4 T cell receptor beta chains from one sample sequenced in a study of T cells in Graves' hyperthyroidism and ophthalmopathy. There were TCR beta CDR3 regions amplified from RNA transcripts. A set of HTBI primers served as the primers for a first-round RT-PCR of the TCR CDR3. TCRdb used MiXCR to reprocess the multiplex PCR reads, holding one entry per CDR3 protein. The top ten clones hold roughly 80% of a sample with some 350,000 distinct CDR3 sequences, about 25% of them seen once. Source material: blood. The receptors were gathered from a man in his fifties with Graves' hyperthyroidism.

This clonotype was found a few times. J is TRBJ2-3 and V is TRBV24-1, with D uncertain. CDR3 size: 12 residues. The ends were cut back, 3 bases at V and 5 bases at J, with 5 bases in the middle. Germline V gives CDR1 KGHDR, CDR2 SFDVKD. The CDR3 DNA reads TGTGCCACCAGTGATGTGAGAGATACGCAGTATTTT. Its translation: CATSDVRDTQYF.

This clonotype showed up just once. The V gene is TRBV19, the J gene TRBJ1-5, with 7 bases aligning to TRBD1. In germline, CDR1 is LNHDA, CDR2 SQIVND (reference sequence). CDR3 size: 15 residues. After removal of 1 base from V and 4 bases from J, the junction contained 4 bases not matched to a gene. CDR3 nucleotide sequence: TGTGCCAGTAGTATAGGTCAACAGGGGAATCAGCCCCAGCATTTT. This gives the protein CASSIGQQGNQPQHF.

This clonotype was observed a few times. The chain employs TRBV7-9 and TRBJ1-2, with a tentative D call TRBD1 (6 bases). Germline CDR1 SEHNR, CDR2 FQNEAQ (reference sequence). This CDR3 has 13 amino acids. The ends were cut back, 0 bases at V and 7 bases at J, with 9 bases in the middle. In nucleotides, the CDR3 is TGTGCCAGCAGCTTAGCCACAGGGTTTGGCTACACCTTC. It is translated as CASSLATGFGYTF.

The CDR3 loop reads CASSFRGRFDGYTF. CDR3 coding DNA: TGTGCCAGCAGCTTCAGGGGGCGGTTTGATGGCTACACCTTC. The rearrangement joins TRBV12-3 or TRBV12-4 to TRBJ1-2; 8 bases match TRBD1. The V gene end was trimmed by 6 bases and the J gene end by 6 bases; junction bases not matched to a gene: 9. The CDR3 sequence is 14 residues long.